What follows are 12 T cell receptor beta chains derived from one specimen sequenced in a study of T cells in Graves' hyperthyroidism and ophthalmopathy. The investigators amplified TCR beta CDR3 regions from RNA transcripts. The HTBI primer set drove a first-round RT-PCR of the TCR CDR3. MiXCR, applied by TCRdb to the multiplex PCR reads, yields one record per CDR3 protein. The table records about 640,000 distinct CDR3 sequences, under 25% of them present only once. The sample taken for sequencing was blood. The receptor source for this set is a man aged 25-40 years with Graves' ophthalmopathy.

This clonotype was seen many times. The chain couples TRBV20-1 to TRBJ1-4; 8 bases agree with TRBD1. V lost 5 bases to trimming and J lost 8 bases; unmatched junction nucleotides: 13. Germline lookup yields CDR1 DFQATT and CDR2 SNEGSKA (reference sequence). The CDR3 length is 15 residues. The CDR3 is CSARLQGARSEKLFF. In DNA form, the CDR3 reads TGCAGTGCTCGACTTCAGGGGGCGCGGAGCGAAAAACTGTTTTTT.

This clonotype showed up many times. The gene calls are TRBV7-8 and TRBJ1-1; TRBD1 matches at 7 bases. Germline CDR1 SGHVS, CDR2 FQNEAQ. Germline trimming cut 4 bases from V and 0 bases from J; bases unmatched to any gene: 11. CDR3 length: 17 amino acids. CDR3 bases: TGTGCCAGCAGCTCCGACAGGGTTCCTTTGATGAACACTGAAGCTTTCTTT. It codes for CASSSDRVPLMNTEAFF.

The chain employs TRBV10-3 and TRBJ2-7, with TRBD2 matching 7 bases. With V trimmed by 7 bases and J by 3 bases, 0 bases remained unmatched. The CDR3 covers 11 residues. Germline CDR1 is ENHRY and CDR2 is SYGVKD. The CDR3 region is CAITSGYEQYF. As DNA, the CDR3 is TGTGCCATCACTAGCGGCTACGAGCAGTACTTC.

Ten or more counts support this clonotype. The chain couples TRBV7-9 to TRBJ2-7, with D tentatively TRBD2 (6 bases). The germline V and J ends were trimmed by 1 base and 0 bases, with 13 bases remaining between them. This CDR3 has 16 amino acids. CDR1 is SEHNR, CDR2 FQNEAQ, per germline (reference sequence). CDR3 coding DNA: TGTGCCAGCAGCTTAGGGGCGGGGCGGAACTCCTACGAGCAGTACTTC. Translating it yields CASSLGAGRNSYEQYF.

The chain has TRBV11-2 and TRBJ2-1, with D unclear. CDR1 and CDR2 (germline): SGHAT, FQNNGV. The germline V and J ends were trimmed by 5 bases and 6 bases, with 14 bases remaining between them. This CDR3 spans 14 amino acids. This CDR3 is CASSPWTATNEQFF. CDR3 DNA: TGTGCCAGCAGCCCTTGGACCGCAACCAATGAGCAGTTCTTC. Variable domain in full (rest from reference TRBV11-2 and TRBJ2-1): EAGVAQSPRYKIIEKRQSVAFWCNPISGHATLYWYQQILGQGPKLLIQFQNNGVVDDSQLPKDRFSAERLKGVDSTLKIQPAKLEDSAVYLCASSPWTATNEQFFGPGTRLTVL.

In its sample, this clonotype was seen many times. This CDR3 is CSVQGGWDTEAFF. The CDR3 region has the DNA TGCAGCGTTCAAGGGGGATGGGACACTGAAGCTTTCTTT. V and J are TRBV29-1 and TRBJ1-1; possibly TRBD1 for D (6 bases). Per the germline V gene, CDR1 is SQVTM and CDR2 is ANQGSEA. CDR3 length equals 13 residues. The V and J ends lost 5 bases and 3 bases respectively, with 13 bases between them.

This clonotype showed up many times. The V gene is TRBV20-1, the J gene TRBJ2-1; D possibly corresponds to TRBD2 (6 bases). The CDR3 is 14 amino acids. With 3 bases removed from V and 5 bases from J, the gap between germline ends came to 14 bases. CDR1 is DFQATT, CDR2 SNEGSKA, per germline (reference sequence). For the CDR3, the DNA is TGCAGTGCTAGCCGGCTAGCGTTCAACAATGAGCAGTTCTTC. Protein sequence: CSASRLAFNNEQFF.

This clonotype was counted ten times or more. The chain couples TRBV30 to TRBJ2-1, with 9 bases fitting TRBD2. With 5 bases clipped from V and 9 bases from J, the junction kept 14 bases outside the gene matches. This CDR3 region has 15 residues. CDR1 and CDR2 (germline): GTSNPN, SVGIG (reference sequence). The DNA of the CDR3 is TGTGCCTGGGTGGATCTAGCGGGAAGGTTTGGTGAGCAGTTCTTC. Amino acids: CAWVDLAGRFGEQFF.

This clonotype has ten or more counts. This chain connects TRBV5-4 to TRBJ1-2, with D perhaps TRBD1 (6 bases). Germline V gene sequence: CDR1 SGHNT, CDR2 YYREEE (reference sequence). The CDR3 length is 12 residues. Trimming shortened V by 4 bases and J by 7 bases, and 11 bases separated the two germline ends. The CDR3 loop is CASSTGFSGYTF. The CDR3 region has the DNA TGTGCCAGCAGCACAGGGTTCAGTGGCTACACCTTC.

This clonotype was seen a few times. This chain joins TRBV18 and TRBJ1-5, with TRBD1 matching over 9 bases. The trim removed 3 bases at V and 0 bases at J, leaving 6 bases unmatched. The CDR3 contains 17 residues. Germline lookup yields CDR1 KGHSH and CDR2 LQKENI. The CDR3 DNA follows: TGTGCCAGCTCACCTTCGGGGACAGGGATTAGCAATCAGCCCCAGCATTTT. Residues: CASSPSGTGISNQPQHF.

The rearrangement uses TRBV6-2 or TRBV6-3 and TRBJ2-7; tentatively, D is TRBD2 (6 bases). This CDR3 has 19 amino acids. V was clipped by 2 bases and J by 3 bases, with 26 bases between them. Germline assignment: CDR1 MNHEY and CDR2 SVGEGT. CDR3 in amino acids: CASSYLMEGRTRDVYEQYF. The DNA for the CDR3 is TGTGCCAGCAGTTACCTGATGGAGGGTCGAACACGAGATGTCTACGAGCAGTACTTC.

The CDR3 spells CASSLGQGKQPQHF. DNA for the CDR3: TGTGCCAGCAGTTTGGGTCAGGGAAAACAGCCCCAGCATTTT. This chain uses TRBV27 with TRBJ1-5; tentative D call: TRBD1 (5 bases). Germline CDR1 MNHEY, CDR2 SMNVEV (reference sequence). The CDR3 extends over 14 amino acids. V was trimmed by 3 bases and J by 7 bases, leaving 13 bases between them.